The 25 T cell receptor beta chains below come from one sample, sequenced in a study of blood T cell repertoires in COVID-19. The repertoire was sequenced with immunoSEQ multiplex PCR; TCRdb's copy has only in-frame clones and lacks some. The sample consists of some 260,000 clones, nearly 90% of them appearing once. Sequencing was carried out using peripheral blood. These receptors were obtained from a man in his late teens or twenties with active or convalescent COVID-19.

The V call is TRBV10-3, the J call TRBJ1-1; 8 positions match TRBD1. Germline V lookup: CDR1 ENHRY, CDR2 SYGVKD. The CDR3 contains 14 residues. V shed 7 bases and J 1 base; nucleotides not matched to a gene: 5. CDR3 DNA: TGTGCCATCACCGGACAGGGTGAGAACACTGAAGCTTTCTTT. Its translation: CAITGQGENTEAFF.

The CDR3 reads CASSQDDSQNEKLFF. In DNA, the CDR3 is TGTGCCAGCAGCCAAGATGACAGCCAGAATGAAAAACTGTTTTTT. The V and J genes are TRBV14 and TRBJ1-4; TRBD1 might be the D (5 bases). The CDR3 spans 15 residues. V lost 0 bases and J 5 bases, leaving 10 bases between the germline ends. The germline gives CDR1 SGHDN, CDR2 FVKESK.

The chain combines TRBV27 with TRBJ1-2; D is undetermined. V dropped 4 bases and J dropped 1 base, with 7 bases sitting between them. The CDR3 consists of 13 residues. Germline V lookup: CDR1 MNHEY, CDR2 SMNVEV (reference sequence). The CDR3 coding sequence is TGTGCCAGCAGTTGGGGAGGTAACTATGGCTACACCTTC. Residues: CASSWGGNYGYTF.

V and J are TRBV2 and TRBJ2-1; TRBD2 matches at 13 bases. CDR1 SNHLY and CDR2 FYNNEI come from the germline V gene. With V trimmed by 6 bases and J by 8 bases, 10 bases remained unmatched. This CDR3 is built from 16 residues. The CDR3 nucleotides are TGTGCCAGCAGCGTACCCGGGGGACTAGCGGGACATGAGCAGTTCTTC. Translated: CASSVPGGLAGHEQFF.

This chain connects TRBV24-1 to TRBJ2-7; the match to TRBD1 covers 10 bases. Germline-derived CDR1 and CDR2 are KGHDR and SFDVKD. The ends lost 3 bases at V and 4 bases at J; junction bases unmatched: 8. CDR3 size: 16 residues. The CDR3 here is CATSDPHRDRGYEQYF. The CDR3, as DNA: TGTGCCACCAGTGATCCGCACCGGGACAGGGGATACGAGCAGTACTTC.

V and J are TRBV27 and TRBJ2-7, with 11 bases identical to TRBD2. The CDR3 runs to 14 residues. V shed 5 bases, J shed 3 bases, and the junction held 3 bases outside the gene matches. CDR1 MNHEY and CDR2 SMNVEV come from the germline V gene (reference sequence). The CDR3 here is CASSVSGRVYEQYF. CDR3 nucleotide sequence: TGTGCCAGCAGTGTTAGCGGGAGGGTCTACGAGCAGTACTTC.

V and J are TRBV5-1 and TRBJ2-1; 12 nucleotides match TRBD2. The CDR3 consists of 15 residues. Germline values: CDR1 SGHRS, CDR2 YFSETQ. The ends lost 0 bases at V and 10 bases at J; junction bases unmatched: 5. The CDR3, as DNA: TGCGCCAGCAGCTTGGCCCCTAGCGGGAGGGGAGAGCAGTTCTTC. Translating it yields CASSLAPSGRGEQFF.

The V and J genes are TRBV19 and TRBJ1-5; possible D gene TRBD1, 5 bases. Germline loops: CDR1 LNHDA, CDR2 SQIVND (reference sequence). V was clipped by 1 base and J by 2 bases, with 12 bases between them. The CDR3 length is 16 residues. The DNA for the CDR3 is TGTGCCAGTAGTATAGTCGGGGGAAGGGGCAATCAGCCCCAGCATTTT. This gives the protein CASSIVGGRGNQPQHF.

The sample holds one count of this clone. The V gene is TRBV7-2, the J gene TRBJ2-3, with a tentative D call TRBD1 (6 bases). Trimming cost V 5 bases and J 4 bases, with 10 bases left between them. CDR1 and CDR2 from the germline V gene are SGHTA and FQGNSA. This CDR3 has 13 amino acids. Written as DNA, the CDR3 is TGTGCCAGCAGCCCACGACAGGCAGATACGCAGTATTTT. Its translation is CASSPRQADTQYF.

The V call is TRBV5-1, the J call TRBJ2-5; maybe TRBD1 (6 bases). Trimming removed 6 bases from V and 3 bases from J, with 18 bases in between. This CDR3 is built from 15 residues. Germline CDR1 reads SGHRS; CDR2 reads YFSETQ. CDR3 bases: TGCGCCAGCACCAAACAGGGCCAGGTCGAAGAGACCCAGTACTTC. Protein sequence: CASTKQGQVEETQYF. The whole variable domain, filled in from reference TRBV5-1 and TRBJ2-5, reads KAGVTQTPRYLIKTRGQQVTLSCSPISGHRSVSWYQQTPGQGLQFLFEYFSETQRNKGNFPGRFSGRQFSNSRSEMNVSTLELGDSALYLCASTKQGQVEETQYFGPGTRLLVL.

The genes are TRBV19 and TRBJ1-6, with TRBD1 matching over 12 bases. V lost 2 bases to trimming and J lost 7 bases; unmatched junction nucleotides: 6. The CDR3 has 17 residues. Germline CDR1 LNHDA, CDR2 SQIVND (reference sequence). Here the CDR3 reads CASSIRGTGGMNSPLHF. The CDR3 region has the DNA TGTGCCAGTAGTATAAGGGGGACAGGGGGCATGAATTCACCCCTCCACTTT.

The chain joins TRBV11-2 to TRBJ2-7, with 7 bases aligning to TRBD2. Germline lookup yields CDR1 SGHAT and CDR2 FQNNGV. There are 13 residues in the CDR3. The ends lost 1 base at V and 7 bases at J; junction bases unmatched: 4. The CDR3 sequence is CASSLVQRGEQYF. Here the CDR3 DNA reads TGTGCCAGCAGCTTAGTACAGCGGGGAGAGCAGTACTTC.

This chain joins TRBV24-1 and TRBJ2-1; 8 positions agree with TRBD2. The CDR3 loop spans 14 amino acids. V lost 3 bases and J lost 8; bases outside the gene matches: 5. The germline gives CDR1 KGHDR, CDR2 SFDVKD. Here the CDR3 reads CATSDPGLVDEQFF. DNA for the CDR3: TGTGCCACCAGTGATCCGGGACTAGTCGATGAGCAGTTCTTC.

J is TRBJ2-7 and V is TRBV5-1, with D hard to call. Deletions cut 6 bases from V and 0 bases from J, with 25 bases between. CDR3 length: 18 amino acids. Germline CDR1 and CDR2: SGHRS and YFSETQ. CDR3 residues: CASNSRSGLMDHSYEQYF. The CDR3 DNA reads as TGCGCCAGCAACTCCCGGAGTGGTTTGATGGATCACTCCTACGAGCAGTACTTC.

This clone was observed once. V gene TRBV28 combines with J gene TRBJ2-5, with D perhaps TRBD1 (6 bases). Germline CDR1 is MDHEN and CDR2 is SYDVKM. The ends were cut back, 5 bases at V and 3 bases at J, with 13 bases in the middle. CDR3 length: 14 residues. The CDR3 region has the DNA TGTGCCAGCAGTCTGGGACATTTCAAAGAGACCCAGTACTTC. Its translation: CASSLGHFKETQYF. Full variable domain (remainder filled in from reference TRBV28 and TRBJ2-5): DVKVTQSSRYLVKRTGEKVFLECVQDMDHENMFWYRQDPGLGLRLIYFSYDVKMKEKGDIPEGYSVSREKKERFSLILESASTNQTSMYLCASSLGHFKETQYFGPGTRLLVL.

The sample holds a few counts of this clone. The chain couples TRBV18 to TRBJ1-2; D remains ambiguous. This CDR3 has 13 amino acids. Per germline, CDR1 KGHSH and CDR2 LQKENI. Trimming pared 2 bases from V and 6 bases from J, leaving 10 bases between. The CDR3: CASSPNREDGYTF. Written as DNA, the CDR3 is TGTGCCAGCTCACCAAACCGGGAGGATGGCTACACCTTC.

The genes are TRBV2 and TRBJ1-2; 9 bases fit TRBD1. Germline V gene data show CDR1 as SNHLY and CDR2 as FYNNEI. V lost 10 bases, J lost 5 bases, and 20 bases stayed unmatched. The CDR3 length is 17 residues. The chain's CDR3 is CATHPGQGSHVPYGYTF. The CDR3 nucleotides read TGTGCCACACATCCGGGACAGGGTTCGCACGTCCCTTATGGCTACACCTTC.

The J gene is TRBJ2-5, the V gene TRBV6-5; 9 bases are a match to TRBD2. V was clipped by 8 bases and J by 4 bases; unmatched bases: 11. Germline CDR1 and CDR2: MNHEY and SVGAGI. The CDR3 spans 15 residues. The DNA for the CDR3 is TGTGCCAGCCGGTCCCCTGCGGGAGGGCCAGAGACCCAGTACTTC. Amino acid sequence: CASRSPAGGPETQYF.

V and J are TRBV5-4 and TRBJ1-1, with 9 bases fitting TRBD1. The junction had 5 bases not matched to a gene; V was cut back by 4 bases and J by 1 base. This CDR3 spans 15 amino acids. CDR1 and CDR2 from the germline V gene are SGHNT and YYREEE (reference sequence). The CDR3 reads CASSPGQGPNTEAFF. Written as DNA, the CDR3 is TGTGCCAGCAGCCCCGGACAGGGGCCGAACACTGAAGCTTTCTTT. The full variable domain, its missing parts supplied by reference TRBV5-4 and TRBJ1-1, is ETGVTQSPTHLIKTRGQQVTLRCSSQSGHNTVSWYQQALGQGPQFIFQYYREEENGRGNFPPRFSGLQFPNYSSELNVNALELDDSALYLCASSPGQGPNTEAFFGQGTRLTVV.

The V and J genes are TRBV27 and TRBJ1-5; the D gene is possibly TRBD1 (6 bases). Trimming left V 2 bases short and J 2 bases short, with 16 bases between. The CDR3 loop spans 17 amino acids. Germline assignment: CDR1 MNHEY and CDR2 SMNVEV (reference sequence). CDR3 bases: TGTGCCAGCAGTTTAACTACAGGGCCGTTGCGCAATCAGCCCCAGCATTTT. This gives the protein CASSLTTGPLRNQPQHF.

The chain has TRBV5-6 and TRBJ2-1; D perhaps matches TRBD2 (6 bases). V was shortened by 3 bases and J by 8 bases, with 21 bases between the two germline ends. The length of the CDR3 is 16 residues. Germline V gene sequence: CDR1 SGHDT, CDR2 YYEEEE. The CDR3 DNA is TGTGCCAGCAGCTGGACGTGGCGGGATAATAGCGATGAGCAGTTCTTC. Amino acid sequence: CASSWTWRDNSDEQFF. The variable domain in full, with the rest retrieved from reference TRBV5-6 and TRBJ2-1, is DAGVTQSPTHLIKTRGQQVTLRCSPKSGHDTVSWYQQALGQGPQFIFQYYEEEERQRGNFPDRFSGHQFPNYSSELNVNALLLGDSALYLCASSWTWRDNSDEQFFGPGTRLTVL.

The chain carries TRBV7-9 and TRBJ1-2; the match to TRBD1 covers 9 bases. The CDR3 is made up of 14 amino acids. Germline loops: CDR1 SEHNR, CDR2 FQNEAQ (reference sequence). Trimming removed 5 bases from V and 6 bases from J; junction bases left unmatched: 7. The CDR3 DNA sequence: TGTGCCAGCAGCCCGGGACAGGGTTTGAATGGCTACACCTTC. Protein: CASSPGQGLNGYTF.

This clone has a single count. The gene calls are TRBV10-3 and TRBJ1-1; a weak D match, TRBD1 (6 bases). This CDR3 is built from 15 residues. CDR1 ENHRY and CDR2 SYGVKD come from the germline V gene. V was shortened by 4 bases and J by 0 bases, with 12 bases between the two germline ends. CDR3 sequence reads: CAISVGGTVNTEAFF. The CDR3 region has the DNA TGTGCCATCAGTGTTGGGGGCACAGTGAACACTGAAGCTTTCTTT.

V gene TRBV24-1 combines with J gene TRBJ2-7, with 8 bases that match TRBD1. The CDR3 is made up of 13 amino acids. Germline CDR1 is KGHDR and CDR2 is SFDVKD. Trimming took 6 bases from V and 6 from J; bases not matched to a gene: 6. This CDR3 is CATSTGGLGEQYF. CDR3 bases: TGTGCCACCAGTACAGGGGGATTAGGCGAGCAGTACTTC.

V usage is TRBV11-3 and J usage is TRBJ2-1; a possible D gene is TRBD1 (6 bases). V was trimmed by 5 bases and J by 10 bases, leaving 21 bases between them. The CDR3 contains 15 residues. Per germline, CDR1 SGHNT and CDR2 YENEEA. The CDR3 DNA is TGTGCCAGCAGCCACTTGGGGGCTCTTTTTCGGGAGCAGTTCTTC. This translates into CASSHLGALFREQFF.